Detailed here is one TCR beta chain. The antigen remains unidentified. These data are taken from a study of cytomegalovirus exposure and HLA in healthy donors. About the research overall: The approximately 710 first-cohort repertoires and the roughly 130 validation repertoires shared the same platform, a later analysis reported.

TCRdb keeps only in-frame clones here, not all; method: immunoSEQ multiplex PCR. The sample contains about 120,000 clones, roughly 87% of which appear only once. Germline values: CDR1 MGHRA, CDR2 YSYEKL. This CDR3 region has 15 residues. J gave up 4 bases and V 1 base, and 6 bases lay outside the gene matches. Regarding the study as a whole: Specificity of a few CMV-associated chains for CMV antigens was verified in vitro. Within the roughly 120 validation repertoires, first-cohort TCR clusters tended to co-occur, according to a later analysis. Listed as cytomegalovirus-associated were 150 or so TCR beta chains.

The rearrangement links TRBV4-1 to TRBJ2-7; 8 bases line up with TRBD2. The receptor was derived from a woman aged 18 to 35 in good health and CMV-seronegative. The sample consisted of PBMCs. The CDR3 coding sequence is TGCGCCAGCAGCCAAGCCCGCGGGGGGAATTACGAGCAGTACTTC. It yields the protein CASSQARGGNYEQYF.